This T cell receptor (beta chain) stems from a study of sequential checkpoint blockade in melanoma. Only in-frame clones appear in the TCRdb table, and some are missing; sequencing was by immunoSEQ multiplex PCR. Of 15,000 or so clones in the sample, around 48% were seen once. As to treatment: randomized to nivolumab then ipilimumab (arm A) or the reverse (arm B). DNA-damaging chemotherapy had not been given to any patient beforehand. The germline V gene has CDR1 MDHEN and CDR2 SYDVKM. The CDR3 consists of 16 residues. Trimming cost V 1 base and J 1 base, with 13 bases left between them. V usage is TRBV28 and J usage is TRBJ1-1, with D perhaps matching TRBD1 (5 bases). This specimen was CD8+ T cells sorted from blood (inferred from file names), taken from a patient given nivolumab and ipilimumab in sequence. The receptor's source is a human donor with melanoma. The CDR3 region has the DNA TGTGCCAGCAGTTTATCGGCAGGGATATCGAACACTGAAGCTTTCTTT. It encodes CASSLSAGISNTEAFF.